The rows below give T cell receptor beta chains drawn from one sample of a study of T cell responses to AZD1222 COVID-19 vaccine. Method: immunoSEQ multiplex PCR; TCRdb's copy keeps in-frame clones and lacks some. The sample has about 220,000 clones; 93% are singletons. Sequenced here: peripheral blood, sampled on day 0 of MenACWY control vaccination. These receptors originate from an adult in good health. CDR3s include the opening cysteine and the closing phenylalanine or tryptophan. A D gene is named only where the DNA matches it firmly. Where a row states a size, it is once, few, many or the class of an expanded clone; other rows omit it.

CDR3	DNA	size	D	J	V
CSVEKTGAGYTF	TGCAGCGTGGAGAAGACAGGGGCGGGCTACACCTTC	NA	TRBD1	TRBJ1-2	TRBV29-1
CASRGGETQYF	TGCGCCAGCAGGGGGGGCGAGACCCAGTACTTC	NA	NA	TRBJ2-5	TRBV5-1
CASNPGDSPLHF	TGTGCCAGCAACCCTGGCGATTCACCCCTCCACTTT	NA	NA	TRBJ1-6	TRBV6-5
CASSLVMGPLHF	TGTGCCAGCAGCTTAGTAATGGGGCCCCTCCACTTT	once	NA	TRBJ1-6	TRBV7-9
CASTSVVSGAEAFF	TGTGCCAGCACCTCGGTCGTGTCCGGGGCTGAAGCTTTCTTT	NA	NA	TRBJ1-1	TRBV18
CASSVGGKSGELFF	TGTGCCAGCAGTGTGGGGGGAAAGTCCGGGGAGCTGTTTTTT	NA	NA	TRBJ2-2	TRBV5-4
CASSPGGSKNIQYF	TGTGCCAGCAGCCCCGGAGGGTCCAAAAACATTCAGTACTTC	NA	NA	TRBJ2-4	TRBV7-3
CASSLEGTGLQETQYF	TGTGCCAGCAGCTTAGAAGGGACAGGACTGCAAGAGACCCAGTACTTC	NA	TRBD1	TRBJ2-5	TRBV7-2
CASTSTGTGLTEAFF	TGCGCCAGCACTTCAACCGGGACAGGTTTGACTGAAGCTTTCTTT	NA	TRBD1	TRBJ1-1	TRBV23-1
CASSSSALWDNQPQHF	TGTGCCAGCAGTTCCTCGGCACTATGGGACAATCAGCCCCAGCATTTT	NA	NA	TRBJ1-5	TRBV27
CASSFGSVGYTF	TGTGCCAGCAGTTTTGGATCGGTAGGCTACACCTTC	NA	NA	TRBJ1-2	TRBV28
CASSVLGGATDTQYF	TGTGCCAGCAGCGTCCTTGGGGGGGCCACAGATACGCAGTATTTT	NA	NA	TRBJ2-3	TRBV9
CASSLGSGNTIYF	TGTGCCAGCAGCTTGGGCTCTGGAAACACCATATATTTT	NA	NA	TRBJ1-3	TRBV11-2
CSVGGYTF	TGCAGCGTTGGTGGCTACACCTTC	NA	NA	TRBJ1-2	TRBV29-1
CASSLLSRELFF	TGTGCCAGCAGCTTGTTAAGCAGGGAGCTGTTTTTT	NA	NA	TRBJ2-2	TRBV5-8
CATSRDPRGSGGSSYNEQFF	TGTGCCACCAGCAGAGATCCTCGGGGAAGCGGGGGGAGCTCCTACAATGAGCAGTTCTTC	NA	TRBD2	TRBJ2-1	TRBV15
CASVGVIGELFF	TGTGCCAGCGTCGGGGTGATCGGGGAGCTGTTTTTT	NA	NA	TRBJ2-2	TRBV12-3/TRBV12-4
CAISESGTGLGENTGELFF	TGTGCCATCAGTGAGTCAGGGACAGGGCTAGGAGAGAACACCGGGGAGCTGTTTTTT	NA	TRBD1	TRBJ2-2	TRBV10-3
CASSQGDRGVQPQHF	TGCGCCAGCAGTCAAGGGGACAGGGGGGTTCAGCCCCAGCATTTT	NA	TRBD1	TRBJ1-5	TRBV23-1
CASSPVLGASEQFF	TGTGCCAGCAGCCCGGTTTTGGGGGCGAGTGAGCAGTTCTTC	NA	NA	TRBJ2-1	TRBV7-2
CASSLDRGKTEAFF	TGCGCCAGCAGCTTGGACAGGGGTAAAACTGAAGCTTTCTTT	NA	TRBD1	TRBJ1-1	TRBV5-1
CASSVPRPGQGNGYTF	TGTGCCAGCAGCGTCCCCAGACCGGGACAGGGGAATGGCTACACCTTC	NA	TRBD1	TRBJ1-2	TRBV13
CASSSGIVGGKEETQYF	TGTGCCAGCAGCTCAGGGATAGTCGGTGGGAAGGAAGAGACCCAGTACTTC	NA	NA	TRBJ2-5	TRBV7-2
CASSPRGGEIGELFF	TGTGCCAGCAGTCCCAGGGGGGGCGAAATCGGGGAGCTGTTTTTT	NA	NA	TRBJ2-2	TRBV2
CASSTTVSSGNTIYF	TGTGCCAGCAGCACCACAGTATCCTCTGGAAACACCATATATTTT	few	NA	TRBJ1-3	TRBV6-5
CASSYKGAPNTGELFF	TGTGCCAGCAGTTACAAGGGGGCCCCGAACACCGGGGAGCTGTTTTTT	NA	TRBD1	TRBJ2-2	TRBV6-5
CASSTGQVYGYTF	TGTGCCAGCAGTACCGGACAGGTCTATGGCTACACCTTC	NA	TRBD1	TRBJ1-2	TRBV12-3/TRBV12-4
CASSTRDRGVEQYF	TGTGCCAGCAGCACCCGGGACAGGGGAGTTGAGCAGTACTTC	NA	TRBD1	TRBJ2-7	TRBV5-4
CASSAGQLSSGNTIYF	TGTGCCAGCAGCGCGGGACAGTTAAGCTCTGGAAACACCATATATTTT	NA	TRBD1	TRBJ1-3	TRBV7-9
CASRPQGVANYGYTF	TGTGCCAGCAGACCGCAGGGGGTAGCGAACTATGGCTACACCTTC	NA	TRBD1	TRBJ1-2	TRBV6-5
CASSPFAGGGSNEQFF	TGTGCCAGCAGCCCTTTCGCAGGGGGGGGATCTAATGAGCAGTTCTTC	NA	NA	TRBJ2-1	TRBV7-3
CAWSSGALVGIPYEQYF	TGTGCCTGGAGTTCTGGCGCCCTAGTAGGTATACCCTACGAGCAGTACTTC	NA	NA	TRBJ2-7	TRBV30
CASSQERAVNTEAFF	TGCGCCAGCAGCCAAGAGCGGGCAGTGAACACTGAAGCTTTCTTT	NA	NA	TRBJ1-1	TRBV4-1
CASSQVSPATNYGYTF	TGTGCCAGCAGCCAAGTCAGCCCAGCGACTAACTATGGCTACACCTTC	NA	NA	TRBJ1-2	TRBV4-2
CAWGTGGSFPEAFF	TGTGCCTGGGGAACAGGGGGCTCTTTCCCTGAAGCTTTCTTT	NA	TRBD1	TRBJ1-1	TRBV30
CASSPGQGNFNSPLHF	TGTGCCAGCAGCCCGGGACAGGGAAACTTTAATTCACCCCTCCACTTT	once	TRBD1	TRBJ1-6	TRBV5-8
CASSLVGGEQFF	TGTGCCAGCAGTTTGGTTGGGGGTGAGCAGTTCTTC	NA	NA	TRBJ2-1	TRBV12-3/TRBV12-4
CASSYSTGQGNEKLFF	TGTGCCAGCAGTTACTCGACCGGACAGGGGAATGAAAAACTGTTTTTT	NA	TRBD1	TRBJ1-4	TRBV6-5
CASSLPTGQGARKLFF	TGTGCCAGCAGCTTGCCGACTGGACAGGGGGCGCGGAAACTGTTTTTT	NA	TRBD1	TRBJ1-4	TRBV7-2
CASSSAGTGGEKLFF	TGTGCCAGCAGTTCCGCCGGGACGGGAGGTGAAAAACTGTTTTTT	NA	NA	TRBJ1-4	TRBV6-2/TRBV6-3
CASSLTGGARNTEAFF	TGCGCCAGCAGCCTGACAGGGGGCGCGCGGAACACTGAAGCTTTCTTT	NA	TRBD1	TRBJ1-1	TRBV4-3
CASSPIAASYEQYF	TGTGCCAGCAGCCCCATCGCGGCTTCCTACGAGCAGTACTTC	NA	NA	TRBJ2-7	TRBV9
CASSQDRGGNTEAFF	TGTGCCAGCAGCCAAGATAGAGGGGGTAACACTGAAGCTTTCTTT	NA	NA	TRBJ1-1	TRBV3-1/TRBV3-2
CASSYSTRGREKLFF	TGTGCCAGCAGTTACTCGACCAGGGGGCGTGAAAAACTGTTTTTT	NA	TRBD1	TRBJ1-4	TRBV6-5
CASSPTRTASAEKLFF	TGTGCCAGCAGCCCCACCCGGACGGCGTCAGCCGAAAAACTGTTTTTT	few	NA	TRBJ1-4	TRBV7-9
CASSVEAVNTGELFF	TGTGCCAGCAGCGTAGAGGCGGTTAACACCGGGGAGCTGTTTTTT	NA	NA	TRBJ2-2	TRBV9
CAISEASGRETQYF	TGTGCCATCAGTGAGGCTAGCGGAAGAGAGACCCAGTACTTC	NA	TRBD2	TRBJ2-5	TRBV10-3
CASGLVVGPNEKLFF	TGTGCTAGTGGTTTGGTAGTCGGACCTAATGAAAAACTGTTTTTT	NA	NA	TRBJ1-4	TRBV12-5
CATRSGTGISNQPQHF	TGTGCCACCAGGAGTGGGACAGGGATTAGCAATCAGCCCCAGCATTTT	NA	TRBD1	TRBJ1-5	TRBV15
CASSLGVTNYGYTF	TGTGCCAGCAGTTTAGGGGTGACAAACTATGGCTACACCTTC	NA	NA	TRBJ1-2	TRBV27
CASSLEGRGRNQPQHF	TGTGCCAGCAGCTTAGAAGGGAGGGGCCGGAATCAGCCCCAGCATTTT	NA	NA	TRBJ1-5	TRBV7-9
CATSPRQGAEEQYF	TGTGCCACCAGCCCTCGACAGGGGGCGGAGGAGCAGTACTTC	NA	TRBD1	TRBJ2-7	TRBV15
CASSPSGANTEAFF	TGTGCCAGCTCACCATCCGGGGCGAACACTGAAGCTTTCTTT	few	NA	TRBJ1-1	TRBV18
CASSLRGSYNSPLHF	TGTGCCAGCAGCTTACGGGGGTCCTATAATTCACCCCTCCACTTT	NA	NA	TRBJ1-6	TRBV7-2
CAVGGMTQYF	TGTGCCGTGGGGGGTATGACCCAGTACTTC	NA	NA	TRBJ2-5	TRBV7-6
CASRGGVRDTEAFF	TGTGCCAGCAGAGGAGGGGTGAGGGACACTGAAGCTTTCTTT	once	NA	TRBJ1-1	TRBV3-1/TRBV3-2
CASSPRGTGYEQYF	TGTGCCAGTAGCCCTAGGGGGACGGGGTACGAGCAGTACTTC	NA	NA	TRBJ2-7	TRBV19
CASSPGRGQSRDTEAFF	TGTGCCAGCAGCCCCGGGAGGGGGCAATCGAGGGACACTGAAGCTTTCTTT	once	TRBD1	TRBJ1-1	TRBV11-2
CASSLGTTYNEQFF	TGTGCCAGCAGCTTAGGGACGACGTACAATGAGCAGTTCTTC	once	NA	TRBJ2-1	TRBV7-2
CASRLTGTEYGYTF	TGTGCCAGCAGACTTACCGGGACTGAATATGGCTACACCTTC	NA	NA	TRBJ1-2	TRBV7-9